Shown below are 21 T cell receptor beta chains from a single sample sequenced in a study of CD8 T cells in Susac syndrome. RNA was extracted with the RNeasy kit, and a quantity of about 0.45 to 1 ug was reverse transcribed using random hexamers. MiXCR, run by TCRdb on the immunoSEQ multiplex PCR reads, gives a single entry per CDR3 protein. The sample carries 160,000 or so distinct CDR3 sequences, 90% to 95% recorded once. The source material was CD8+ T cells from PBMCs. Receptors originate from a human donor with multiple sclerosis.

The chain joins TRBV28 to TRBJ2-7, with 9 bases that match TRBD1. This CDR3 has 14 amino acids. Trimming removed 7 bases from V and 3 bases from J; junction bases left unmatched: 7. Germline CDR1 and CDR2: MDHEN and SYDVKM. CDR3 DNA sequence: TGTGCCAGCAAATCACCGGGACAGGGCTACGAGCAGTACTTC. Amino acids: CASKSPGQGYEQYF. Full variable domain (rest looked up from reference TRBV28 and TRBJ2-7): DVKVTQSSRYLVKRTGEKVFLECVQDMDHENMFWYRQDPGLGLRLIYFSYDVKMKEKGDIPEGYSVSREKKERFSLILESASTNQTSMYLCASKSPGQGYEQYFGPGTRLTVT.

The rearrangement uses TRBV18 and TRBJ2-5; 7 nucleotides align to TRBD1. V was pared by 0 bases and J by 1 base, with 2 bases of the junction left unmatched. The V gene's germline CDR1 is KGHSH and CDR2 LQKENI. The CDR3 runs 15 residues. CDR3 DNA: TGTGCCAGCTCACCACCGGGGGACAGCCAAGAGACCCAGTACTTC. Translating it yields CASSPPGDSQETQYF.

This clonotype was counted a single time. V usage is TRBV12-3 or TRBV12-4 and J usage is TRBJ2-3, with TRBD1 identical over 7 bases. The V segment lost 6 bases and the J segment 4 bases; nucleotides outside the gene matches: 10. There are 15 residues in the CDR3. The CDR3 nucleotides read TGTGCCAGCAGCTCGGGACAGCAAGTTCCAGATACGCAGTATTTT. Translation gives CASSSGQQVPDTQYF.

CDR3 sequence (DNA): TGTGCCACCAGTGAACTAGCCGGGGGGGAGCTGTTTTTT. Residues: CATSELAGGELFF. The chain uses TRBV24-1 and TRBJ2-2, with D maybe TRBD2 (6 bases). CDR1 is KGHDR, CDR2 SFDVKD, per germline. The length of the CDR3 is 13 residues. V was shortened by 4 bases and J by 8 bases, with 10 bases between the two germline ends.

The J gene is TRBJ2-7, the V gene TRBV3-1; 7 bases are shared with TRBD2. Unmatched junction bases numbered 18, after V lost 4 bases and J lost 6 bases. CDR1 and CDR2 (germline): LGHDT, YNNKEL (reference sequence). The CDR3 sequence is 17 residues long. CDR3 coding DNA: TGTGCCAGCAGCCCCTTCTTAGGCCCCGGCGGGAGAATCGAGCAGTACTTC. Translated, it gives CASSPFLGPGGRIEQYF.

The gene calls are TRBV12-5 and TRBJ2-1; no definite D call. Trimming took 1 base from V and 6 from J, leaving 1 base between them. CDR1 is LGHNT, CDR2 FRNRAP, per germline. This CDR3 region has 11 residues. Written as DNA, the CDR3 is TGTGCTAGTGGTTTGGGCAATGAGCAGTTCTTC. Translating gives CASGLGNEQFF.

This chain connects TRBV7-8 to TRBJ1-1; no firm D call. Trimming removed 0 bases from V and 3 bases from J, with 8 bases in between. The CDR3 has 14 residues. From germline, CDR1 is SGHVS and CDR2 FQNEAQ. CDR3 nucleotide sequence: TGTGCCAGCAGCTTAGCGATGGGTTACACTGAAGCTTTCTTT. The encoded protein is CASSLAMGYTEAFF.

The gene calls are TRBV29-1 and TRBJ1-2; TRBD1 might be the D (6 bases). This CDR3 is built from 11 residues. Trimming cost V 2 bases and J 8 bases, with 9 bases left between them. Germline-derived CDR1 and CDR2 are SQVTM and ANQGSEA. CDR3 loop: CSVESQGGYTF. The CDR3 bases are TGCAGCGTTGAAAGCCAGGGGGGCTACACCTTC.

The CDR3 DNA sequence: TGTGCCAGCAGCCCAGGACAGCTCCCCTACGAGCAGTACTTC. It is translated as CASSPGQLPYEQYF. The rearrangement uses TRBV7-9 and TRBJ2-7, with D perhaps TRBD1 (6 bases). This CDR3 is 14 amino acids long. The ends were cut back, 5 bases at V and 2 bases at J, with 13 bases in the middle. Germline CDR1 SEHNR, CDR2 FQNEAQ (reference sequence).

This clonotype was seen once. The chain uses TRBV27 and TRBJ2-1; 13 bases fit TRBD2. V shed 2 bases, J shed 6 bases, and the junction held 10 bases outside the gene matches. Germline V gene data show CDR1 as MNHEY and CDR2 as SMNVEV (reference sequence). This CDR3 contains 18 residues. The CDR3 DNA reads as TGTGCCAGCAGTTTAACAATGTTCACTAGCGGGAGGGCCAATGAGCAGTTCTTC. This translates into CASSLTMFTSGRANEQFF.

This chain uses TRBV29-1 with TRBJ2-1, with D possibly being TRBD1 or TRBD2 (5 bases each). Germline V gene data show CDR1 as SQVTM and CDR2 as ANQGSEA. Trimming pared 5 bases from V and 12 bases from J, leaving 17 bases between. The CDR3 is made up of 12 amino acids. CDR3 DNA: TGCAGCGTTATGAGGGGATTGGACGGGCAGTTCTTC. This sequence encodes CSVMRGLDGQFF.

This chain links TRBV27 with TRBJ2-2, with TRBD1 as a possible D gene (5 bases). Germline V CDR1 and CDR2: MNHEY, SMNVEV (reference sequence). The CDR3 spans 15 residues. V was clipped by 3 bases and J by 1 base, with 9 bases between them. The CDR3 nucleotides read TGTGCCAGCAGTTTCCGACAGTTGAACACCGGGGAGCTGTTTTTT. It codes for CASSFRQLNTGELFF.

This clonotype has only one observation. The V call is TRBV12-3 or TRBV12-4, the J call TRBJ2-1; the match to TRBD2 covers 9 bases. The length of the CDR3 is 17 residues. The V and J ends lost 8 bases and 0 bases, in that order; junction bases with no gene match: 11. CDR3: CASVRGTSKSSYNEQFF. The CDR3 DNA follows: TGTGCCAGCGTACGTGGGACTAGCAAGAGCTCCTACAATGAGCAGTTCTTC.

This clonotype appeared a single time. This chain joins TRBV6-6 and TRBJ2-1; D is unresolved. Trimming pared 2 bases from V and 8 bases from J, leaving 10 bases between. The CDR3 sequence is 13 residues long. Germline V gives CDR1 MNHNY, CDR2 SVGAGI (reference sequence). The chain's CDR3 is CASSYGLVDEQFF. CDR3 coding DNA: TGTGCCAGCAGTTACGGTTTGGTCGATGAGCAGTTCTTC.

J is TRBJ2-3 and V is TRBV15, with 7 bases matching TRBD1. The germline V gene has CDR1 LNHNV and CDR2 YYDKDF (reference sequence). Trimming took 5 bases from V and 0 from J; bases not matched to a gene: 5. CDR3 length: 15 amino acids. Here the CDR3 DNA reads TGTGCCACCAGCGTTCACAGGGGAAGCACAGATACGCAGTATTTT. Protein sequence: CATSVHRGSTDTQYF.

The chain is built from TRBV6-1 and TRBJ2-5; weak D call: TRBD1 (5 bases). V was clipped by 8 bases and J by 0 bases, with 22 bases between them. The germline V gene encodes CDR1 MNHNS and CDR2 SASEGT. This CDR3 is built from 17 residues. CDR3 sequence (DNA): TGTGCCAGCTCCCACGGCGCTGACAGTGTATACCAAGAGACCCAGTACTTC. It is translated as CASSHGADSVYQETQYF.

This rearrangement joins TRBV10-3 to TRBJ2-1; D gene unclear. V lost 2 bases and J 3 bases, leaving 8 bases between the germline ends. The CDR3 contains 14 residues. Germline V CDR1 and CDR2: ENHRY, SYGVKD. The CDR3 DNA reads as TGTGCCATCAGTGAGGACAACCACTACAATGAGCAGTTCTTC. Translation gives CAISEDNHYNEQFF.

V gene TRBV5-1 combines with J gene TRBJ1-1; D is uncertain. Germline V gene lookup returns CDR1 SGHRS and CDR2 YFSETQ. Trimming took 1 base from V and 0 from J, leaving 10 bases between them. The CDR3 extends over 15 amino acids. In DNA form, the CDR3 reads TGCGCCAGCAGCTTGTCCCACCTATTGAACACTGAAGCTTTCTTT. Its protein product is CASSLSHLLNTEAFF.

The chain couples TRBV7-6 to TRBJ2-7; no clear D gene. The CDR3 loop spans 15 amino acids. Trimming removed 5 bases at V and 4 bases at J, with 18 bases between. Germline V gene data show CDR1 as SGHVS and CDR2 as FNYEAQ. The CDR3 sequence is CASSAYSRQGYEQYF. The CDR3 bases are TGTGCCAGCAGCGCATACAGTCGACAAGGGTACGAGCAGTACTTC.

V is TRBV27 and J is TRBJ2-1, with D possibly TRBD2 on 6 matching bases. V was pared by 3 bases and J by 10 bases, with 19 bases between. From germline, CDR1 is MNHEY and CDR2 SMNVEV (reference sequence). CDR3 length: 15 residues. CDR3: CASSLGTSPAGEQFF. The CDR3 nucleotides read TGTGCCAGCAGTTTGGGAACTAGCCCAGCTGGGGAGCAGTTCTTC.

The chain combines TRBV3-1 with TRBJ2-5; 9 bases agree with TRBD2. CDR3 size: 16 residues. Germline V gives CDR1 LGHDT, CDR2 YNNKEL (reference sequence). V was pared by 6 bases and J by 4 bases, with 12 bases of the junction left unmatched. In nucleotides, the CDR3 is TGTGCCAGCAGTCCTAGGAGTAGCGGGAGAAGAGAGACCCAGTACTTC. Residues: CASSPRSSGRRETQYF.